This T cell receptor (beta chain) was sequenced for a study of T-cell reconstitution after alpha-beta-depleted transplantation in children (TCRdb year 2016). With respect to the entire study: T-cell immune reconstitution after TCRalphabeta/CD19-depleted allogeneic hematopoietic cell transplantation in children was quantitatively tracked in the study by means of TCR repertoire profiling. Overall study outcomes, separate from this receptor: Hyperexpanded clone frequencies declined over subsequent months; after one year, T-cell counts and TCRbeta diversity were mostly attributed to newly produced T cells. In some patients, the high TCRbeta diversity seen at day 60 was put down to recipient T cells and intrathymic progenitors that had survived conditioning. About two months after transplant, the apparently early recovery of alphabetaT-cell counts reportedly depended on just several hundred clones that had expanded rapidly and came from non-depleted graft cells.

The sample's treatment or condition, from its label and the paper: allogeneic hematopoietic cell transplantation with graft depleted of TCRalphabeta T cells and CD19 B cells. TCRalphabeta/CD19-depleted allogeneic hematopoietic cell grafts were given to the transplant recipients, all of whom were children. In this sample, this clonotype turned up a few times. Its antigen target is currently unknown. Base quality data are lacking; no much larger clone is found one base away. From cysteine to phenylalanine, the CDR3 is 15 amino acids long. The read is trimmed to its CDR3 DNA, 45 bases read in frame from base 1. CDR1 is given as MNHEY and CDR2 as SVGEGT, both from the germline V gene. A distance of 20 bases separates the germline ends of V and J, which lose 4 bases and 9 bases respectively. Library preparation used PCR. Sequencing relied on an Illumina HiSeq 2500. TCR library preparation used molecular barcoding, with unique molecular identifiers applied to normalize quantification of the TCRbeta repertoire. TCRdb cleaned the public reads at Q25 with fastp, built clones with MiXCR and kept in-frame beta chains. Entries are consolidated by CDR3 protein sequence, retaining the most common genes and DNA. The sample data list about 470,000 distinct CDR3 sequences, and roughly 43% of these were observed just once. The ten largest make up 27% of the sample.

The sample was PBMCs, taken before TCRalphabeta/CD19-depleted stem cell transplant. Recombination joined TRBV6-2 or TRBV6-3 with TRBJ2-3, with an unclear D gene assignment. The receptor was isolated from a girl aged 2 to 10 with aplastic anemia, due to receive a stem cell transplant. The nucleotides are TGTGCCAGCAGTTCCCTCTCAATCGGCAGGAGCACGCAGTATTTT. This sequence encodes CASSSLSIGRSTQYF.